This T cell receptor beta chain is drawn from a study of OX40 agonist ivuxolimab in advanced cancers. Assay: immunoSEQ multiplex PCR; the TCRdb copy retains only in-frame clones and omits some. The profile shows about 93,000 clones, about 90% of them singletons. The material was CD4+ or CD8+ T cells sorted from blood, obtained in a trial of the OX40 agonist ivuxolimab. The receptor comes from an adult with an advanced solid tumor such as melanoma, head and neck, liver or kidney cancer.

The CDR3 loop reads CAISSREDYEQYF. The DNA of the CDR3 is TGTGCCATCAGCTCCAGGGAGGACTACGAGCAGTACTTC. This chain connects TRBV10-3 to TRBJ2-7, with D possibly matching TRBD2 (6 bases). V lost 6 bases and J lost 3, with 12 bases in between. The CDR3 is made up of 13 amino acids. Per the germline V gene, CDR1 is ENHRY and CDR2 is SYGVKD.